This TCR beta chain was sequenced for a study of T cell responses to AZD1222 COVID-19 vaccine (dated by TCRdb to the early 2020s). Regarding the study in general: Because spike-specific TCR depth and breadth did not differ between the two schedules, AZD1222 recipients who got a second dose at roughly 4 weeks were pooled with those who got a second dose at roughly 12 weeks. A total of 230 to 250 trial participants underwent TCR sequencing, of whom about 200 had received two doses of AZD1222 and about 25 had received two doses of the MenACWY control vaccine. Trial participants were enrolled by age into subgroups of 18-55, 56-69 and 70-plus years, and around 140, 26 and 57 TCR-sequenced participants, respectively, were included in these subgroups.

Points on this clone: No antigen is known for it. No base-level quality is on record; no much larger clone is a single base apart.

The time point label corresponds to: baseline before first vaccination. Vaccinee samples were obtained from the UK trials COV001 and COV002, which included a single-blind randomized controlled phase 2/3 trial of AZD1222 (ChAdOx1 nCoV-19) in healthy adults. For TCRbeta chain sequencing, PBMC samples were collected from trial participants at day 0 and at day 28 after the second dose. The germline V and J ends show losses of 8 bases and 3 bases respectively, and no gene match explains 9 bases of the junction. Sequences MDHEN (CDR1) and SYDVKM (CDR2) are obtained from the germline V gene. The CDR3 contains 15 residues, cysteine and phenylalanine counted. This entry keeps only the CDR3 DNA: 45 bases, framed from base 1. The full study reports these points: The 56-69-year group was small, and its depth increase did not reach significance, likely because of low power. Most participants were white British and females outnumbered males, and the authors suggested that clonal diversity may have been underestimated. After two AZD1222 doses, both the breadth and the depth of spike-specific TCRs were significantly higher than at day 0 and than in MenACWY recipients. Because no day 14 peak-response samples were available, repertoires were characterized only after the peak T cell response. The vaccine-associated CD4 TCRs covered the entire spike protein, and the dominant responses fell in regions 160-218 and 743-854. Reportedly, close to half of the unique spike-specific TCRs recognized epitopes lying outside the regions that are mutated in the B.1.351 and B.1.1.7 variants. Conclusions about previously exposed vaccinees are limited because only five or six AZD1222 recipients were SARS-CoV-2 seropositive at baseline.

The CDR3 regions of human TCRbeta chains were subjected to immunosequencing. Processing in the source paper ran as follows. Repertoire TCRs were matched against a reference library of SARS-CoV-2-specific TCRs generated with the MIRA antigen-specificity platform. Breadth was defined as the fraction of unique TCRs that were SARS-CoV-2-associated, and depth was defined as the fraction of total T cells that were SARS-CoV-2-associated. Using the MIRA data, each spike-specific TCR was assigned both to the spike region to which the TCR was reactive and to a CD4 or CD8 class. Log10-transformed breadth and depth values were compared by one-way ANOVA with Sidak's multiple comparisons tests. TCRdb carries this immuneACCESS record with in-frame sequences only. Its versions omit some clonotypes, under half of them owing to an unresolved V gene in the studies checked, with the rest unexplained. From that table come the V and J calls and clone size; the DNA was used to work out D and trimming. The table for this sample lists roughly 160,000 clones; 90% to 95% of them were counted only once. The leading ten clones occupy 0.7% to 0.9% of the sample.

The TCR originated in an adult in good health. The chain uses TRBV28 and TRBJ2-2; the central 7 bases match TRBD2. The input for sequencing was peripheral blood, taken on day 0 of AZD1222 vaccination. The CDR3 region reads CASQAWAGDTGELFF. The DNA sequence is TGTGCCAGCCAGGCTTGGGCGGGGGACACCGGGGAGCTGTTTTTT.